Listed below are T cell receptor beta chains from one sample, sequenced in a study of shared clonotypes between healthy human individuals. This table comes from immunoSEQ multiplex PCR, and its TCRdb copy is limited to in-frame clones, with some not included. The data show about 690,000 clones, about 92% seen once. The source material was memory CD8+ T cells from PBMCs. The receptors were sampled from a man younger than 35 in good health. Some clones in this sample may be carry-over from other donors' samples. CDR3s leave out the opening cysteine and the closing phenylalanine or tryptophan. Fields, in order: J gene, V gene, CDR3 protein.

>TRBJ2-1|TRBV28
ASSLSGGGIGQF
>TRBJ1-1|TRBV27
ASRDRGAREAF
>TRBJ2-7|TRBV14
ASSLTGTENEQY
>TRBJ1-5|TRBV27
ASNTGGANQPQH
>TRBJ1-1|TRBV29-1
SVAGEEGDLRAF
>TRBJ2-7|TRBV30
AWSVGPYEQY
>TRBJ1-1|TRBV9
ASGSGDSNTEAF
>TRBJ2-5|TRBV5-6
ASRLLIPRGETQY
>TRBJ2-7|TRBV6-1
ASSPTRDSFREQY
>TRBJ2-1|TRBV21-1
ARRLPGAGPGLVPYNEQF
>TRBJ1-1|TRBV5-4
ASSTANTEAF
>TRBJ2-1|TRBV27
ASSLFLLDSYNEQF